Following are 32 T cell receptor beta chains from one sample sequenced in a study of response to subunit inactivated influenza vaccine. TCRdb re-analysed the RT-PCR reads in MiXCR, keeping a single row per CDR3 protein. The data contain 610,000 or so distinct CDR3 sequences, 12% to 15% of them singletons. The sequences come from PBMCs from blood, collected 12 days after vaccination. All receptors derive from a man aged 50 to 60 who received an inactivated influenza vaccine.

The genes are TRBV12-3 or TRBV12-4 and TRBJ1-1; perhaps TRBD1 as D (6 bases). V lost 7 bases to trimming and J lost 1 base, with 13 bases between them. The CDR3 loop spans 14 amino acids. CDR3 nucleotide sequence: TGTGCCAGCACCCGGGACACAAAGAACACTGAAGCTTTCTTT. Translating it yields CASTRDTKNTEAFF.

The DNA of the CDR3 is TGTGCCAGCAGCTTAGTTAGGGGGGCTATCTACAATGAGCAGTTCTTC. It specifies CASSLVRGAIYNEQFF. The chain joins TRBV11-2 to TRBJ2-1; either TRBD1 or TRBD2 may fit D (6 bases each). Germline loops: CDR1 SGHAT, CDR2 FQNNGV. The CDR3 sequence is 16 residues long. Trimming stripped 1 base from V and 3 bases from J, with 13 bases between.

This clonotype was seen only a few times. The chain is built from TRBV20-1 and TRBJ2-3; 9 nucleotides agree with TRBD2. Trimming removed 0 bases from V and 5 bases from J; junction bases left unmatched: 12. The CDR3 is 17 residues long. Looked up from germline, CDR1 is DFQATT and CDR2 is SNEGSKA (reference sequence). The CDR3 here is CSARDRLRRGGVDTQYF. CDR3 in DNA: TGCAGTGCTAGAGATCGCCTCCGGCGGGGGGGCGTAGATACGCAGTATTTT.

Many counts were recorded for this clonotype. CDR3 bases: TGCAGCGGCTCAGGGAATTTCAATCAGCCCCAGCATTTT. Amino acids: CSGSGNFNQPQHF. The V and J genes are TRBV20-1 and TRBJ1-5, with D maybe TRBD1 (5 bases). The CDR3 length is 13 residues. Per the germline V gene, CDR1 is DFQATT and CDR2 is SNEGSKA (reference sequence).

The table lists this clonotype with a few counts. The chain uses TRBV7-2 and TRBJ2-2; TRBD2 matches 7 bases. J lost 2 bases, V lost 4 bases, and 7 bases had no gene match. CDR3 length equals 16 residues. Germline V CDR1 and CDR2: SGHTA, FQGNSA. CDR3 DNA: TGTGCCAGCAGCTCAAGGCAGCGGGGAAACACCGGGGAGCTGTTTTTT. Protein sequence: CASSSRQRGNTGELFF.

This chain links TRBV7-6 with TRBJ2-7; the D is unclear. V was trimmed by 6 bases and J by 9 bases, leaving 21 bases between them. Germline values: CDR1 SGHVS, CDR2 FNYEAQ. The CDR3 has 14 amino acids. The CDR3 loop is CASSSTSLDSGQYF. Written as DNA, the CDR3 is TGTGCCAGCAGTTCGACTTCCCTCGACTCCGGGCAGTACTTC.

The CDR3 loop reads CASRAETVRTDTQYF. CDR3 coding DNA: TGTGCCAGCAGGGCCGAGACAGTCCGCACAGATACGCAGTATTTT. The rearrangement uses TRBV12-3 or TRBV12-4 and TRBJ2-3; maybe TRBD1 (5 bases). V was trimmed by 6 bases and J by 1 base, leaving 14 bases between them. The CDR3 has 15 amino acids.

This clonotype showed up just a few times. The gene calls are TRBV5-1 and TRBJ1-2; no clear D gene. CDR3 length: 15 amino acids. With 0 bases removed from V and 4 bases from J, the gap between germline ends came to 13 bases. Germline V CDR1 and CDR2: SGHRS, YFSETQ. The CDR3 nucleotides are TGCGCCAGCAGCTTGGTTGTGGATTCAGGCTATGGCTACACCTTC. Protein: CASSLVVDSGYGYTF.

The chain is built from TRBV20-1 and TRBJ2-3; TRBD2 aligns across 11 bases. Germline CDR1 is DFQATT and CDR2 is SNEGSKA (reference sequence). The CDR3 spans 14 residues. V dropped 5 bases and J dropped 1; count of bases not matched to a gene: 2. CDR3 bases: TGCAGTGCTTTGACTAGCGGGGGCACAGATACGCAGTATTTT. It specifies CSALTSGGTDTQYF.

This clonotype showed up just a few times. The V call is TRBV20-1, the J call TRBJ2-5; 8 positions match TRBD2. The V gene end was trimmed by 0 bases and the J gene end by 5 bases; junction bases not matched to a gene: 8. The CDR3 is 15 amino acids. CDR1 DFQATT and CDR2 SNEGSKA come from the germline V gene (reference sequence). The CDR3: CSARDGAGDRETQYF. The CDR3 DNA is TGCAGTGCTAGAGATGGAGCGGGAGACCGGGAGACCCAGTACTTC.

The V call is TRBV19, the J call TRBJ1-1; D uncertain. The length of the CDR3 is 16 residues. Between the trimmed V and J ends, which lost 3 bases and 2 bases, there was a span of 16 bases. CDR1 is LNHDA, CDR2 SQIVND, per germline (reference sequence). CDR3 sequence reads: CASSMFGVGYNTEAFF. The DNA for the CDR3 is TGTGCCAGTAGTATGTTTGGTGTGGGCTATAACACTGAAGCTTTCTTT.

This clonotype was observed a few times. The rearrangement joins TRBV20-1 to TRBJ1-1; D call uncertain. There are 11 residues in the CDR3. Germline-derived CDR1 and CDR2 are DFQATT and SNEGSKA (reference sequence). V gave up 6 bases and J gave up 3 bases, with 8 bases separating them. The CDR3, as DNA: TGCAGTGCAGGCGACTACACTGAAGCTTTCTTT. Translated: CSAGDYTEAFF.

There are many counts of this clonotype. The chain recombines TRBV4-3 with TRBJ1-6; D uncertain. The length of the CDR3 is 16 residues. Germline CDR1 LGHNA, CDR2 YSLEER. The V end was cut by 0 bases, the J end by 2 bases, with 8 bases between. In nucleotides, the CDR3 is TGCGCCAGCAGCCAAGAATGGGAACCCTATAATTCACCCCTCCACTTT. It specifies CASSQEWEPYNSPLHF.

This clonotype was recorded a few times. The rearrangement links TRBV6-4 to TRBJ2-1; 9 nucleotides match TRBD2. The germline V gene encodes CDR1 MRHNA and CDR2 SNTAGT. This CDR3 spans 15 amino acids. V trimming: 3 bases; J trimming: 9 bases; junction bases outside the gene matches: 9. This CDR3 reads CASSDISGRRSEQFF. The CDR3 DNA reads TGTGCCAGCAGTGATATTAGCGGGAGAAGAAGTGAGCAGTTCTTC.

The CDR3 is CSARDGLAGTDTQYF. The CDR3 nucleotides are TGCAGTGCTAGAGATGGGCTAGCGGGAACAGATACGCAGTATTTT. The rearrangement uses TRBV20-1 and TRBJ2-3, with TRBD2 matching over 9 bases. The ends lost 0 bases at V and 3 bases at J; junction bases unmatched: 4. The CDR3 totals 15 residues. The germline V gene encodes CDR1 DFQATT and CDR2 SNEGSKA (reference sequence).

The chain combines TRBV10-3 with TRBJ2-3; 10 nucleotides align to TRBD2. The germline CDR1 and CDR2 sequences are ENHRY and SYGVKD. With 0 bases clipped from V and 2 bases from J, the junction kept 5 bases outside the gene matches. The CDR3 covers 17 residues. The CDR3 sequence: CAISESSTSGATDTQYF. The CDR3 DNA is TGTGCCATCAGTGAGTCCAGCACTAGCGGGGCCACAGATACGCAGTATTTT.

The chain couples TRBV4-3 to TRBJ2-6; D not certain. The length of the CDR3 is 17 residues. The V gene's germline CDR1 is LGHNA and CDR2 YSLEER. V was pared by 4 bases and J by 3 bases, with 16 bases between. CDR3 region: CASSLWEGPFGANVLTF. CDR3 in DNA: TGCGCCAGCAGCCTTTGGGAAGGTCCCTTTGGGGCCAACGTCCTGACTTTC.

Many counts were recorded for this clonotype. The chain couples TRBV5-5 to TRBJ2-5, with D perhaps TRBD2 (6 bases). The germline CDR1 and CDR2 sequences are SGHKS and YYEKEE (reference sequence). This CDR3 has 14 residues. The germline V and J ends were trimmed by 2 bases and 1 base, with 9 bases remaining between them. The CDR3, as DNA: TGTGCCAGCAGCTTTCGGACTACCCAAGAGACCCAGTACTTC. It specifies CASSFRTTQETQYF. The full variable domain, completed using reference TRBV5-5 and TRBJ2-5, is DAGVTQSPTHLIKTRGQQVTLRCSPISGHKSVSWYQQVLGQGPQFIFQYYEKEERGRGNFPDRFSARQFPNYSSELNVNALLLGDSALYLCASSFRTTQETQYFGPGTRLLVL.

This clonotype was seen many times. V is TRBV12-3 or TRBV12-4 and J is TRBJ2-1, with D perhaps TRBD2 (5 bases). The CDR3 contains 16 residues. V was pared by 0 bases and J by 5 bases, with 14 bases between. CDR3 nucleotide sequence: TGTGCCAGCAGTTTAGCGCTCATGGGAGCTGACAATGAGCAGTTCTTC. Protein sequence: CASSLALMGADNEQFF.

At least ten counts were recorded for this clonotype. The J gene is TRBJ2-3, the V gene TRBV28, with 8 positions matching TRBD2. The CDR3 runs to 14 residues. Germline CDR1 reads MDHEN; CDR2 reads SYDVKM. J gave up 4 bases and V 8 bases, and 8 bases lay outside the gene matches. The CDR3 loop is CASSRGGVADTQYF. The CDR3, as DNA: TGTGCCAGCTCCCGGGGGGGGGTCGCAGATACGCAGTATTTT.

The sample holds a few counts of this clonotype. For the CDR3, the DNA is TGTGCCAGCAGCATGACGCTAAGCTCCTACGAGCAGTACTTC. This sequence encodes CASSMTLSSYEQYF. The chain recombines TRBV13 with TRBJ2-7; D is unclear. The V gene's germline CDR1 is PRHDT and CDR2 FYEKMQ (reference sequence). With 5 bases removed from V and 0 bases from J, the gap between germline ends came to 11 bases. The CDR3 contains 14 residues.

This clonotype showed up just a few times. The chain joins TRBV5-1 to TRBJ2-3; 12 positions match TRBD2. This CDR3 has 18 residues. Germline CDR1 SGHRS, CDR2 YFSETQ. V trimming: 4 bases; J trimming: 4 bases; junction bases outside the gene matches: 13. CDR3 DNA: TGCGCCAGCAGCGTCGACTCTAGCGGGAGGGCCCCGGCAGATACGCAGTATTTT. Its translation is CASSVDSSGRAPADTQYF.

This clonotype was recorded a few times. V and J are TRBV5-1 and TRBJ1-1, with no clear D. Trimming took 1 base from V and 1 from J, leaving 17 bases between them. This CDR3 has 17 residues. Germline CDR1 is SGHRS and CDR2 is YFSETQ. CDR3 residues: CASSLTGRTTANTEAFF. Written as DNA, the CDR3 is TGCGCCAGCAGCTTGACCGGACGGACGACTGCGAACACTGAAGCTTTCTTT. Full variable domain (missing parts from reference TRBV5-1 and TRBJ1-1): KAGVTQTPRYLIKTRGQQVTLSCSPISGHRSVSWYQQTPGQGLQFLFEYFSETQRNKGNFPGRFSGRQFSNSRSEMNVSTLELGDSALYLCASSLTGRTTANTEAFFGQGTRLTVV.

The chain has TRBV6-1 and TRBJ2-7, with 7 positions matching TRBD2. Germline CDR1 reads MNHNS; CDR2 reads SASEGT. This CDR3 has 13 amino acids. With 10 bases clipped from V and 7 bases from J, the junction kept 13 bases outside the gene matches. The DNA for the CDR3 is TGTGCCACCTCGGGACTAACCTTGGGAGAGCAGTACTTC. This translates into CATSGLTLGEQYF.

The chain joins TRBV6-2 or TRBV6-3 to TRBJ2-6; TRBD1 matches 7 bases. V was clipped by 6 bases and J by 0 bases; unmatched bases: 5. Germline V gene data show CDR1 as MNHEY and CDR2 as SVGEGT. The CDR3 is 16 amino acids. CDR3 in DNA: TGTGCCAGCAGACAGACAGGGATCTCTGGGGCCAACGTCCTGACTTTC. Translated: CASRQTGISGANVLTF.

With regard to this clonotype: The junction does not match germline at one end; this may be a read error. The V gene is TRBV7-7, the J gene TRBJ2-3, with D possibly being TRBD2 (7 bases). Germline V gene lookup returns CDR1 SSHAT and CDR2 FNYEAQ (reference sequence). This CDR3 spans 18 amino acids. The CDR3 loop is CASSPDSGGPLSTDTQYF. CDR3 DNA sequence: TGTGCTAGCAGCCCTGACTCGGGGGGCCCCCTGAGCACAGATACGCAGTATTTT.

The chain recombines TRBV30 with TRBJ1-1; TRBD1 aligns across 9 bases. This CDR3 spans 13 amino acids. Unmatched junction bases numbered 2, after V lost 5 bases and J lost 1 base. Germline assignment: CDR1 GTSNPN and CDR2 SVGIG (reference sequence). CDR3 DNA: TGTGCCTGGGCGGGACAGGGGAACACTGAAGCTTTCTTT. Translation gives CAWAGQGNTEAFF.

Notes on this clonotype: One end of the junction varies from germline; a read error may be responsible. DNA of the CDR3: TGCTGTGCTAGAGATCGGAAACAGCCCACAGATACGCAGTATTTT. Protein: CCARDRKQPTDTQYF. The chain is built from TRBV20-1 and TRBJ2-3; D unresolved. This CDR3 contains 15 residues. Per the germline V gene, CDR1 is DFQATT and CDR2 is SNEGSKA (reference sequence).

This sequence joins TRBV27 and TRBJ1-2, with D maybe TRBD1 (6 bases). Trimming took off 5 bases at V and 2 bases at J, with 15 bases between the two ends. This CDR3 comprises 15 residues. Germline values: CDR1 MNHEY, CDR2 SMNVEV (reference sequence). The CDR3 nucleotides read TGTGCCAGCAGTCCGATCACAGGGCCCAACTATGGCTACACCTTC. Protein product: CASSPITGPNYGYTF.

The chain couples TRBV4-1 to TRBJ2-7; 11 bases line up with TRBD2. This CDR3 is built from 16 residues. V lost 0 bases, J lost 9 bases, and 10 bases stayed unmatched. Germline V lookup: CDR1 MGHRA, CDR2 YSYEKL. The CDR3 reads CASSQDEPSGGIGQYF. The CDR3 region has the DNA TGCGCCAGCAGCCAAGATGAGCCTAGCGGGGGGATCGGGCAGTACTTC.

The genes are TRBV7-2 and TRBJ2-7, with D perhaps matching TRBD2 (5 bases). The V gene lost 3 bases and the J gene lost 6 bases, with 15 bases spanning the gap. Germline CDR1 reads SGHTA; CDR2 reads FQGNSA. The CDR3 has 14 amino acids. For the CDR3, the DNA is TGTGCCAGCAGCTTTTCGGCGGGTTTAGGCGAGCAGTACTTC. Translating it yields CASSFSAGLGEQYF.

The V and J genes are TRBV28 and TRBJ1-1; 7 nucleotides line up with TRBD1. The CDR3 loop spans 12 amino acids. V lost 6 bases to trimming and J lost 6 bases; unmatched junction nucleotides: 4. Germline CDR1 is MDHEN and CDR2 is SYDVKM. DNA of the CDR3: TGTGCCAGCAGCGGCAGGGGGTCTGAAGCTTTCTTT. Protein sequence: CASSGRGSEAFF.